This TCR beta chain was documented in a study of cytomegalovirus exposure and HLA in healthy donors. Of note for this clone: Antigen specificity is unknown.

Libraries were prepared by immunoSEQ multiplex PCR; TCRdb keeps only in-frame clonotypes and omits some of them. The sample has around 400,000 clones; just over 85% are singletons. Germline V lookup: CDR1 SGHAT, CDR2 FQDESV (reference sequence). The junction had 7 bases not matched to a gene; V was cut back by 6 bases and J by 7 bases. This CDR3 has 13 amino acids. Broader study findings: Cytomegalovirus-associated status was assigned to roughly 160 TCR beta chains. The classifier, whose performance was assessed in both the original and validation cohorts, reportedly diagnosed cytomegalovirus status with high specificity and sensitivity. Most sequenced TCRs were rare (though some public TCRs occurred in many donors). The tendency of first-cohort TCR clusters to co-occur in the 90 to 150 validation repertoires was the finding of a later analysis.

The origin of this receptor is a woman between 18 and 30 years old in good health and CMV-seronegative. The sequencing input was PBMCs. The rearrangement uses TRBV11-1 and TRBJ1-2; 8 nucleotides align to TRBD1. As DNA, the CDR3 is TGTGCCAGCAGAGCCCGACAGGGGAGTGGCTACACCTTC. Its translation is CASRARQGSGYTF.